These T cell receptor beta chains were read from a single sample in a study of blood T cell repertoires in COVID-19. TCRdb's table, derived via immunoSEQ multiplex PCR, lists solely in-frame clones and lacks some. This sample yields roughly 260,000 clones, of which around 86% are seen a single time; around 10% belongs to the top ten. The sequenced sample was peripheral blood. The receptors were gathered from a middle-aged man who had recovered from COVID-19. Each CDR3 is given with its conserved first and last residue. A D gene is named only where the DNA matches it firmly. Expanded clones get a size class; other rows say once, few or many, or leave the size out.

v_call,clone_size,d_call,j_call,cdr3_aa,cdr3_nt
TRBV4-3,-,TRBD2,TRBJ2-3,CASSPHGLAGGPVTDTQYF,TGCGCCAGCAGCCCGCATGGACTAGCGGGAGGGCCGGTGACAGATACGCAGTATTTT
TRBV5-4,-,-,TRBJ1-2,CASSSTQYRDGYTF,TGTGCCAGCAGCTCGACCCAATACAGGGATGGCTACACCTTC
TRBV29-1,-,TRBD2,TRBJ2-5,CSVVWLAGGQETQYF,TGCAGCGTTGTATGGCTAGCGGGGGGTCAAGAGACCCAGTACTTC
TRBV7-2,-,TRBD2,TRBJ2-3,CASSLLAGDTDTQYF,TGTGCCAGCAGCTTACTAGCGGGAGACACAGATACGCAGTATTTT
TRBV6-5,once,-,TRBJ2-5,CASSYGHGGTRETQYF,TGTGCCAGCAGTTACGGTCATGGGGGGACCCGAGAGACCCAGTACTTC
TRBV3-1/TRBV3-2,-,-,TRBJ2-1,CASSRLLYNEQFF,TGTGCCAGCAGCCGCTTGCTATACAATGAGCAGTTCTTC
TRBV7-9,-,TRBD1,TRBJ2-6,CASSSRTGGAFTGANVLTF,TGTGCCAGCAGCTCCCGGACAGGGGGCGCATTCACTGGGGCCAACGTCCTGACTTTC
TRBV19,once,-,TRBJ1-5,CASSTDRPDILGQPQHF,TGTGCCAGTAGTACAGACAGACCTGACATCTTGGGTCAGCCCCAGCATTTT
TRBV9,-,-,TRBJ2-5,CASSVGSRKETQYF,TGTGCCAGCAGCGTAGGATCTAGAAAAGAGACCCAGTACTTC
TRBV11-2,-,-,TRBJ1-2,CASSFISRFNYGYTF,TGTGCCAGCAGCTTTATTAGCCGCTTCAACTATGGCTACACCTTC
TRBV5-6,once,-,TRBJ2-3,CASSFLGQSTDTQYF,TGTGCCAGCAGCTTCCTTGGACAAAGCACAGATACGCAGTATTTT
TRBV19,once,-,TRBJ2-3,CASSTPGVSTDTQYF,TGTGCCAGTAGTACGCCAGGGGTCAGCACAGATACGCAGTATTTT
TRBV7-6,-,-,TRBJ1-2,CASSLGAGNQNYGYTF,TGTGCCAGCAGCCTGGGTGCAGGAAATCAAAACTATGGCTACACCTTC
TRBV7-3,-,-,TRBJ2-6,CASSFGLIAGANVLTF,TGTGCCAGCAGCTTTGGACTTATAGCTGGGGCCAACGTCCTGACTTTC
TRBV7-3,-,-,TRBJ2-1,CASSLIFQYLPEQFF,TGTGCCAGCAGCTTAATTTTCCAGTACCTTCCCGAGCAGTTCTTC
TRBV3-1/TRBV3-2,-,-,TRBJ1-1,CASSQVGGARVSTEAFF,TGTGCCAGCAGCCAAGTCGGGGGGGCCAGGGTGAGTACTGAAGCTTTCTTT